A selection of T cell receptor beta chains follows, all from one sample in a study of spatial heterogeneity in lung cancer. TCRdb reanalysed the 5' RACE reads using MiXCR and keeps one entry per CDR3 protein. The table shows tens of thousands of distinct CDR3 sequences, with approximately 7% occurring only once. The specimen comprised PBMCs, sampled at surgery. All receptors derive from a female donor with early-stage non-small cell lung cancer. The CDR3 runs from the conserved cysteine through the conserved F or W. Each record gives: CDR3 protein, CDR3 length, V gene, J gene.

CDR3 protein: CASSDNGRYNEQFF
CDR3 length: 14
V gene: TRBV6-4
J gene: TRBJ2-1

CDR3 protein: CASSLGTPYSNQPQHF
CDR3 length: 16
V gene: TRBV28
J gene: TRBJ1-5

CDR3 protein: CASSPGPFYGYTF
CDR3 length: 13
V gene: TRBV6-6
J gene: TRBJ1-2

CDR3 protein: CASSRTSAYGYTF
CDR3 length: 13
V gene: TRBV7-9
J gene: TRBJ1-2

CDR3 protein: CASSYVQGVGNSPLHF
CDR3 length: 16
V gene: TRBV6-5
J gene: TRBJ1-6

CDR3 protein: CSARDATNEKLFF
CDR3 length: 13
V gene: TRBV20-1
J gene: TRBJ1-4

CDR3 protein: CASSPVIGQYF
CDR3 length: 11
V gene: TRBV11-2
J gene: TRBJ2-7

CDR3 protein: CASSRTGEANYGYTF
CDR3 length: 15
V gene: TRBV3-1
J gene: TRBJ1-2

CDR3 protein: CASSDGTEAFF
CDR3 length: 11
V gene: TRBV6-1
J gene: TRBJ1-1

CDR3 protein: CSARVALREQSPLTF
CDR3 length: 15
V gene: TRBV20-1
J gene: TRBJ1-2

CDR3 protein: CASSLSWGTRDTQYF
CDR3 length: 15
V gene: TRBV5-1
J gene: TRBJ2-3

CDR3 protein: CASSYSRGSQETQYF
CDR3 length: 15
V gene: TRBV6-6
J gene: TRBJ2-5

CDR3 protein: CASSLSSGASQETQYF
CDR3 length: 16
V gene: TRBV5-1
J gene: TRBJ2-5

CDR3 protein: CASSLGKNTGELFF
CDR3 length: 14
V gene: TRBV7-3
J gene: TRBJ2-2

CDR3 protein: CASSLARIRTGVLFYNSPLHF
CDR3 length: 21
V gene: TRBV7-2
J gene: TRBJ1-6

CDR3 protein: CASSLTSGGNNEQFF
CDR3 length: 15
V gene: TRBV5-1
J gene: TRBJ2-1

CDR3 protein: CASSVGQFQETQYF
CDR3 length: 14
V gene: TRBV5-1
J gene: TRBJ2-5

CDR3 protein: CASSPTEVPVSIYF
CDR3 length: 14
V gene: TRBV7-9
J gene: TRBJ1-3

CDR3 protein: CASVPGQGARPFGYTF
CDR3 length: 16
V gene: TRBV12-3/TRBV12-4
J gene: TRBJ1-2

CDR3 protein: CASSYRTSGELFF
CDR3 length: 13
V gene: TRBV6-2/TRBV6-3
J gene: TRBJ2-2

CDR3 protein: CASSLEARGPYEQYF
CDR3 length: 15
V gene: TRBV5-1
J gene: TRBJ2-7

CDR3 protein: CASRRTSGVTGELFF
CDR3 length: 15
V gene: TRBV12-3/TRBV12-4
J gene: TRBJ2-2

CDR3 protein: CASSPPRGGSPGELFF
CDR3 length: 16
V gene: TRBV12-3/TRBV12-4
J gene: TRBJ2-2

CDR3 protein: CSVEVLDKWTGGTDTQYF
CDR3 length: 18
V gene: TRBV29-1
J gene: TRBJ2-3

CDR3 protein: CRASLRTSGLLSTDTQYF
CDR3 length: 18
V gene: TRBV20-1
J gene: TRBJ2-3

CDR3 protein: CASRITGKDEQFF
CDR3 length: 13
V gene: TRBV6-5
J gene: TRBJ2-1

CDR3 protein: CASGQGSYEQYF
CDR3 length: 12
V gene: TRBV6-5
J gene: TRBJ2-7

CDR3 protein: CASSPPRGREDTQYF
CDR3 length: 15
V gene: TRBV6-5
J gene: TRBJ2-3

CDR3 protein: CASSLERVDTGELFF
CDR3 length: 15
V gene: TRBV5-1
J gene: TRBJ2-2

CDR3 protein: CASSYLKEVGRNEQYF
CDR3 length: 16
V gene: TRBV6-5
J gene: TRBJ2-7

CDR3 protein: CASSRGPESPQHF
CDR3 length: 13
V gene: TRBV6-5
J gene: TRBJ1-5

CDR3 protein: CSASIGTRGTGELFF
CDR3 length: 15
V gene: TRBV20-1
J gene: TRBJ2-2

CDR3 protein: CSARDPNRYEQYF
CDR3 length: 13
V gene: TRBV20-1
J gene: TRBJ2-7

CDR3 protein: CASSWGVSYEQYF
CDR3 length: 13
V gene: TRBV5-1
J gene: TRBJ2-7

CDR3 protein: CSVARQGPYGYTF
CDR3 length: 13
V gene: TRBV29-1
J gene: TRBJ1-2

CDR3 protein: CGARQSGRAAYEQYF
CDR3 length: 15
V gene: TRBV20-1
J gene: TRBJ2-7

CDR3 protein: CASSLYSGGGQSQFF
CDR3 length: 15
V gene: TRBV7-2
J gene: TRBJ2-1

CDR3 protein: CATSRSTTAYNEQFF
CDR3 length: 15
V gene: TRBV15
J gene: TRBJ2-1

CDR3 protein: CASSHYGREETQYF
CDR3 length: 14
V gene: TRBV19
J gene: TRBJ2-5

CDR3 protein: CASLIPYEQYF
CDR3 length: 11
V gene: TRBV10-1
J gene: TRBJ2-7

CDR3 protein: CASSQGAPGGLKTYNEQFF
CDR3 length: 19
V gene: TRBV3-1
J gene: TRBJ2-1